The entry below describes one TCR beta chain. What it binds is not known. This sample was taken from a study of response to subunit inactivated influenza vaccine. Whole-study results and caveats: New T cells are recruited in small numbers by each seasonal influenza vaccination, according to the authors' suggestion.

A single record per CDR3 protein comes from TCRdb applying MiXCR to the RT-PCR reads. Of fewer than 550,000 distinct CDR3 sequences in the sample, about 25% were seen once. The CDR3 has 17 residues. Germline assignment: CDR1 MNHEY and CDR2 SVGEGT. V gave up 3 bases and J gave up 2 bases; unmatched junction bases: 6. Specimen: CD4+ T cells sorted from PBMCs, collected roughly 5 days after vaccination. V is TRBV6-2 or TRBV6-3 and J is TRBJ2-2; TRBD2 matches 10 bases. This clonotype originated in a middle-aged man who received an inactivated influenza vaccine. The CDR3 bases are TGTGCCAGCAGTTATCGGCCTAGCGGGAGCAACACCGGGGAGCTGTTTTTT. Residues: CASSYRPSGSNTGELFF.